This record covers a single T cell receptor beta chain. No antigen is known for it. This sample stems from a study of T cell responses to AZD1222 COVID-19 vaccine. Here immunoSEQ multiplex PCR was the method, and the copy in TCRdb shows in-frame clones only, minus some. The sample comprises about 45,000 clones, around four fifths of which are singletons, and 20% to 25% rests with the top ten. The CDR3 is made up of 13 amino acids. Study-level points and caveats: Nearly half of unique spike-specific TCRs reportedly avoided B.1.351 and B.1.1.7 mutated regions.

Sequencing was performed on peripheral blood, taken 28 days after the second dose of the MenACWY control vaccine. This receptor was obtained from an adult who received the MenACWY meningococcal vaccine as a control. The chain recombines TRBV21-1 with TRBJ2-1; the table's D call of TRBD1 was not tested on the DNA. TRBV21-1 is a pseudogene segment. CDR3 nucleotides: TGTGCCAGCAGCAAAGTTGCAGGCAATGAGCAGTTCTTC. This gives the protein CASSKVAGNEQFF.